These T cell receptor beta chains were read from a single sample in a study of blood T cell repertoires in COVID-19. The protocol was immunoSEQ multiplex PCR, while the TCRdb copy is restricted to in-frame clones and leaves out a portion. The table shows some 30,000 clones, with about 88% occurring only once. The sample comprised peripheral blood. These receptors were collected from a human donor in a cohort sampled during active COVID-19. The donor label of this sample is uncertain. The CDR3 runs from the conserved cysteine through the conserved F or W. Each record gives: CDR3 protein, V gene.

CASSDRNTEAFF	TRBV7-9
CATSRGLGTGVNQPQHF	TRBV15
CASRRAGTGGSYGYTF	TRBV27
CASSGQGAGEQYF	TRBV2
CASSSTGGLALRQYF	TRBV7-9
CASSPSLGQYEQYF	TRBV11-2
CASSQDWATKEFF	TRBV3-1/TRBV3-2
CASSQGTSAQETQYF	TRBV3-1/TRBV3-2
CASSEPPTLSLISGSKYEQYF	TRBV6-1
CATSDLRVGAEQYF	TRBV24-1
CASRLSSGGRQFF	TRBV12-2
CASSYQQGVRYEQYF	TRBV6-6
CASSLGWGAAKNIQYF	TRBV5-4
CASSLTSAGNTIYF	TRBV5-1
CASSQFQGARETQYF	TRBV28
CASTLTGKNGELFF	TRBV3-1/TRBV3-2
CASSDFSTGVYEQYF	TRBV6-1
CASRLNRNSPLHF	TRBV27
CASSLDGGADSNYGYTF	TRBV5-1
CASSLAPGRGPQHF	TRBV7-2
CASSETLLDYEQYF	TRBV6-1
CASSLLGQSKYGYTF	TRBV28
CASRQDPNQPQHF	TRBV27
CARTGGGAGIYNEQFF	TRBV6-4
CASRGQGTDTQYF	TRBV5-1
CASRLQGTSTNEKLFF	TRBV19
CASSLANSATNEKLFF	TRBV5-1
CASSADGGLEAFF	TRBV19
CASSRSTGRGYGYTF	TRBV9
CSVIASGLAGDNEQFF	TRBV29-1
CASSLTGYNEQFF	TRBV7-9
CASSPASGEQYF	TRBV18
CASSFATSGRATDTQYF	TRBV7-2
CASRDRGLQETQYF	TRBV19
CASSLASGRGENEQFF	TRBV11-3
CASSQESPEQIAKNIQYF	TRBV4-1
CASSLSDEQFF	TRBV2
CASSIPGDNSNQPQHF	TRBV19
CASSWSRMIWNEQFF	TRBV19
CASSETGSEQYF	TRBV28
CASSSSTSMNTQYF	TRBV7-9
CASSRSGSGNEQFF	TRBV7-6
CASSPINLAGGDEQYF	TRBV4-2
CASSRTLSGSIDEQFF	TRBV11-3
CASSFRDHRGEKLFF	TRBV28
CASSLAGGNQPQHF	TRBV5-5
CAWSQGGSGANVLTF	TRBV30
CASSPGQGADGYTF	TRBV6-5
CATSDSSAGEKLFF	TRBV24-1
CASSKLAATGELFF	TRBV5-5
CASSAGTGSGETQYF	TRBV9
CASSQGLRLETQYF	TRBV5-6
CASTHGSNQPQHF	TRBV11-3